These 23 T cell receptor beta chains share one sample of origin, sequenced in a study of blood T cell repertoires in COVID-19. TCRdb's table, derived via immunoSEQ multiplex PCR, lists solely in-frame clones and lacks some. The data show under 150,000 clones, 84% seen once. The sample taken for sequencing was peripheral blood. These receptors were taken from a human donor in a cohort sampled during active COVID-19.

V usage is TRBV6-5 and J usage is TRBJ1-1, with 8 nucleotides matching TRBD1. Germline V gene lookup returns CDR1 MNHEY and CDR2 SVGAGI. This CDR3 has 14 amino acids. The V and J ends lost 7 bases and 6 bases, in that order; junction bases with no gene match: 10. The CDR3 sequence: CASTPRSGGPEAFF. The DNA of the CDR3 is TGTGCCAGCACTCCCCGGTCAGGGGGCCCTGAAGCTTTCTTT.

The chain has TRBV24-1 and TRBJ2-1; the D gene is possibly TRBD2 (5 bases). The V end was cut by 1 base, the J end by 5 bases, with 17 bases between. Per germline, CDR1 KGHDR and CDR2 SFDVKD. The CDR3 runs 17 residues. The CDR3 protein is CATSDFQSKGSHNEQFF. DNA for the CDR3: TGTGCCACCAGTGATTTCCAATCGAAAGGGAGTCACAATGAGCAGTTCTTC.

This clone occurred a few times. This sequence joins TRBV3-1 (or the pseudogene TRBV3-2) and TRBJ2-5; TRBD2 aligns across 8 bases. Trimming removed 4 bases from V and 3 bases from J; junction bases left unmatched: 7. CDR3 length: 15 amino acids. The V gene's germline CDR1 is LGHDT and CDR2 YNNKEL (reference sequence). CDR3 sequence: CASSPGTSTKETQYF. The CDR3 DNA reads TGTGCCAGCAGCCCAGGGACTAGTACTAAAGAGACCCAGTACTTC.

The J gene is TRBJ2-3, the V gene TRBV27; tentative D call: TRBD2 (6 bases). The germline gives CDR1 MNHEY, CDR2 SMNVEV (reference sequence). The length of the CDR3 is 13 residues. V was cut by 5 bases and J by 3 bases, with 9 bases left in between. The CDR3: CASSRGVTDTQYF. For the CDR3, the DNA is TGTGCCAGCAGTCGCGGGGTTACAGATACGCAGTATTTT.

This clone was seen a handful of times. The gene calls are TRBV7-8 and TRBJ1-3; TRBD1 aligns across 7 bases. From germline, CDR1 is SGHVS and CDR2 FQNEAQ. This CDR3 spans 17 amino acids. J was trimmed by 0 bases and V by 1 base; bases with no gene match: 6. The CDR3 DNA sequence: TGTGCCAGCAGCTTAGAGTCAGGGGGACCCTCTGGAAACACCATATATTTT. It codes for CASSLESGGPSGNTIYF.

V usage is TRBV5-1 and J usage is TRBJ2-3; weak D call: TRBD2 (6 bases). The germline CDR1 and CDR2 sequences are SGHRS and YFSETQ. With 3 bases removed from V and 9 bases from J, the gap between germline ends came to 17 bases. This CDR3 spans 14 amino acids. The CDR3 nucleotides are TGCGCCAGCAGCTGGCGGGACCTAGTGCTCACGCAGTATTTT. Protein sequence: CASSWRDLVLTQYF. Filled out from reference TRBV5-1 and TRBJ2-3, the complete variable domain reads KAGVTQTPRYLIKTRGQQVTLSCSPISGHRSVSWYQQTPGQGLQFLFEYFSETQRNKGNFPGRFSGRQFSNSRSEMNVSTLELGDSALYLCASSWRDLVLTQYFGPGTRLTVL.

The V call is TRBV7-2, the J call TRBJ2-1, with TRBD2 matching 16 bases. CDR3 length: 18 amino acids. Germline trimming cut 5 bases from V and 1 base from J; bases unmatched to any gene: 5. Germline values: CDR1 SGHTA, CDR2 FQGNSA. The chain's CDR3 is CASSPGLAGGRSYNEQFF. The CDR3 DNA follows: TGTGCCAGCAGCCCGGGACTAGCGGGGGGGCGATCCTACAATGAGCAGTTCTTC.

The rearrangement joins TRBV18 to TRBJ1-1; possibly TRBD1 for D (5 bases). This CDR3 contains 18 residues. V was cut by 3 bases and J by 6 bases, with 26 bases left in between. The V gene's germline CDR1 is KGHSH and CDR2 LQKENI. The CDR3 spells CASSPPNAAGRASAEAFF. The CDR3 coding sequence is TGTGCCAGCTCACCCCCAAATGCGGCAGGGAGGGCGTCGGCTGAAGCTTTCTTT. Drawing the rest from reference TRBV18 and TRBJ1-1, the complete variable domain is NAGVMQNPRHLVRRRGQEARLRCSPMKGHSHVYWYRQLPEEGLKFMVYLQKENIIDESGMPKERFSAEFPKEGPSILRIQQVVRGDSAAYFCASSPPNAAGRASAEAFFGQGTRLTVV.

The rearrangement joins TRBV7-3 to TRBJ2-2, with 10 nucleotides matching TRBD1. V was pared by 5 bases and J by 5 bases, with 8 bases of the junction left unmatched. Germline V gene lookup returns CDR1 SGHTA and CDR2 FQGTGA. The CDR3 extends over 16 amino acids. CDR3 amino acids: CASSQTRTGGTGELFF. The CDR3 region has the DNA TGTGCCAGCAGCCAAACCCGGACAGGGGGGACCGGGGAGCTGTTTTTT. Full variable domain (outside the CDR3, taken from reference TRBV7-3 and TRBJ2-2): GAGVSQTPSNKVTEKGKYVELRCDPISGHTALYWYRQSLGQGPEFLIYFQGTGAADDSGLPNDRFFAVRPEGSVSTLKIQRTERGDSAVYLCASSQTRTGGTGELFFGEGSRLTVL.

This sequence joins TRBV6-5 and TRBJ2-4; D is perhaps TRBD1 (6 bases). Trimming removed 0 bases at V and 6 bases at J, with 12 bases between. Germline V gives CDR1 MNHEY, CDR2 SVGAGI. This CDR3 is built from 15 residues. The CDR3 bases are TGTGCCAGCAGTTACTCCGGGACAAGAGCAAACATTCAGTACTTC. It is translated as CASSYSGTRANIQYF.

The chain combines TRBV19 with TRBJ1-5, with 9 bases that match TRBD1. This CDR3 contains 15 residues. The junction had 4 bases not matched to a gene; V was cut back by 5 bases and J by 2 bases. Germline V CDR1 and CDR2: LNHDA, SQIVND (reference sequence). CDR3 sequence reads: CASSGDRAGNQPQHF. As DNA, the CDR3 is TGTGCCAGTAGTGGGGACAGGGCAGGCAATCAGCCCCAGCATTTT.

This chain joins TRBV4-3 and TRBJ2-3; no reliable D call. This CDR3 is 17 amino acids long. V was clipped by 0 bases and J by 2 bases, with 15 bases between them. Germline V gives CDR1 LGHNA, CDR2 YSLEER. CDR3 protein: CASSQDITLYFTDTQYF. In nucleotides, the CDR3 is TGCGCCAGCAGCCAAGATATAACTCTTTACTTCACAGATACGCAGTATTTT.

This chain uses TRBV9 with TRBJ2-3; 9 bases match TRBD2. CDR1 and CDR2 from the germline V gene are SGDLS and YYNGEE. With V trimmed by 4 bases and J by 0 bases, 9 bases remained unmatched. This CDR3 has 17 residues. This CDR3 is CASSPNGAGGSTDTQYF. The DNA for the CDR3 is TGTGCCAGCAGCCCCAACGGCGCGGGGGGGAGCACAGATACGCAGTATTTT. Supplemented by reference TRBV9 and TRBJ2-3, the full variable domain reads DSGVTQTPKHLITATGQRVTLRCSPRSGDLSVYWYQQSLDQGLQFLIQYYNGEERAKGNILERFSAQQFPDLHSELNLSSLELGDSALYFCASSPNGAGGSTDTQYFGPGTRLTVL.

This clone was seen only a few times. This chain links TRBV27 with TRBJ1-5, with TRBD1 identical over 7 bases. The V gene end was trimmed by 8 bases and the J gene end by 1 base; junction bases not matched to a gene: 8. The V gene's germline CDR1 is MNHEY and CDR2 SMNVEV (reference sequence). There are 15 residues in the CDR3. CDR3 sequence: CASGPGGVSNQPQHF. CDR3 bases: TGTGCCAGCGGTCCAGGGGGTGTGAGCAATCAGCCCCAGCATTTT.

This sequence joins TRBV7-2 and TRBJ1-2; D is ambiguous. Germline V gene sequence: CDR1 SGHTA, CDR2 FQGNSA. V shed 0 bases and J shed 3 bases, with 5 bases lying between them. The CDR3 has 13 amino acids. The CDR3 region has the DNA TGTGCCAGCAGCTTAGCGAGGGACTATGGCTACACCTTC. Its translation is CASSLARDYGYTF.

This clone was recorded many times. The chain combines TRBV7-8 with TRBJ1-6, with TRBD1 as a possible D gene (5 bases). CDR1 and CDR2 (germline): SGHVS, FQNEAQ. V lost 2 bases and J 9 bases, leaving 17 bases between the germline ends. The length of the CDR3 is 16 residues. The chain's CDR3 is CASSLSGAGMSSPLHF. The CDR3, as DNA: TGTGCCAGCAGCTTATCAGGAGCAGGGATGTCTTCACCCCTCCACTTT.

The rearrangement joins TRBV7-2 to TRBJ1-1, with D possibly matching TRBD1 (5 bases). Germline V gene sequence: CDR1 SGHTA, CDR2 FQGNSA. Between the trimmed V and J ends, which lost 5 bases and 0 bases, there was a span of 16 bases. The CDR3 has 16 amino acids. CDR3 in amino acids: CASSIRRGGLNTEAFF. As DNA, the CDR3 is TGTGCCAGCAGCATCCGCCGGGGGGGTCTGAACACTGAAGCTTTCTTT.

J is TRBJ1-4 and V is TRBV28, with D possibly TRBD1 on 6 matching bases. The germline V gene encodes CDR1 MDHEN and CDR2 SYDVKM. V lost 3 bases, J lost 4 bases, and 18 bases lay in between. CDR3 size: 17 residues. This CDR3 is CASSFDRLKGLNEKLFF. For the CDR3, the DNA is TGTGCCAGCAGTTTCGACAGGTTAAAAGGCCTTAATGAAAAACTGTTTTTT.

The chain uses TRBV7-9 and TRBJ1-5; D is possibly TRBD1 (5 bases). The CDR3 length is 15 residues. Per the germline V gene, CDR1 is SEHNR and CDR2 is FQNEAQ (reference sequence). Trimming left V 1 base short and J 1 base short, with 8 bases between. CDR3 DNA: TGTGCCAGCAGCTTAGGGACATTAAGCAATCAGCCCCAGCATTTT. Protein sequence: CASSLGTLSNQPQHF. The full variable domain, with the rest looked up from reference TRBV7-9 and TRBJ1-5, is DTGVSQNPRHKITKRGQNVTFRCDPISEHNRLYWYRQTLGQGPEFLTYFQNEAQLEKSRLLSDRFSAERPKGSFSTLEIQRTEQGDSAMYLCASSLGTLSNQPQHFGDGTRLSIL.

The rearrangement links TRBV18 to TRBJ1-4; D is undetermined. This CDR3 is built from 18 residues. Germline V lookup: CDR1 KGHSH, CDR2 LQKENI. V gave up 1 base and J gave up 0 bases, with 15 bases separating them. This CDR3 is CASSPREWLVPTNEKLFF. For the CDR3, the DNA is TGTGCCAGCTCACCACGAGAGTGGCTAGTTCCAACTAATGAAAAACTGTTTTTT.

This clone was seen just once. The chain employs TRBV15 and TRBJ2-6; 9 bases agree with TRBD1. In germline, CDR1 is LNHNV, CDR2 YYDKDF (reference sequence). V was pared by 0 bases and J by 0 bases, with 3 bases of the junction left unmatched. This CDR3 is built from 18 residues. CDR3 region: CATSRDGTGSSGANVLTF. The CDR3 DNA sequence: TGTGCCACCAGCAGAGATGGGACAGGGAGCTCTGGGGCCAACGTCCTGACTTTC.

The V and J genes are TRBV6-6 and TRBJ1-2; 10 nucleotides match TRBD1. V trimming: 6 bases; J trimming: 4 bases; junction bases outside the gene matches: 5. This CDR3 comprises 14 residues. Germline CDR1 reads MNHNY; CDR2 reads SVGAGI (reference sequence). CDR3 residues: CASSRTGGFYGYTF. The DNA for the CDR3 is TGTGCCAGCAGCCGGACAGGGGGTTTCTATGGCTACACCTTC.

This chain uses TRBV7-9 with TRBJ1-3; 7 bases match TRBD1. V was clipped by 5 bases and J by 8 bases; unmatched bases: 9. CDR3 length: 14 amino acids. CDR1 is SEHNR and CDR2 is FQNEAQ in the germline V gene (reference sequence). CDR3 nucleotide sequence: TGTGCCAGCAGCGCACAGGGGAAGGAGGACACCATATATTTT. Translating gives CASSAQGKEDTIYF.